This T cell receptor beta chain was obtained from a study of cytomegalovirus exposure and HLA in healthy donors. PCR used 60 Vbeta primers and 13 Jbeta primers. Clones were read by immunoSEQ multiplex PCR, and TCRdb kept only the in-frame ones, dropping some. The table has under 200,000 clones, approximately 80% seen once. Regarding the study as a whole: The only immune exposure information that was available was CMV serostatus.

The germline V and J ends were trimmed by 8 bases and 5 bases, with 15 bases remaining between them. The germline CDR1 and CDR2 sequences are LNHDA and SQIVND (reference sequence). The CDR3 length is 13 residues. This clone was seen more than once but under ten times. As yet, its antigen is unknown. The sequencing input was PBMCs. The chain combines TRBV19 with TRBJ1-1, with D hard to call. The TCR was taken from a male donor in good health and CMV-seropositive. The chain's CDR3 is CASCSVGSTEAFF. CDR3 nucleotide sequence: TGTGCCAGTTGCTCCGTAGGGAGTACTGAAGCTTTCTTT.